This T cell receptor (beta chain) was sequenced during a study of blood T cell repertoires in COVID-19. Study-wide background: Donors in the United States, Italy and Spain gave samples during acute or convalescent COVID-19.

Generated by immunoSEQ multiplex PCR, the TCRdb table keeps only in-frame clones and is missing some. Among around 150,000 clones listed, 85% to 95% were seen once. The length of the CDR3 is 17 residues. V was clipped by 0 bases and J by 1 base, with 13 bases between them. Per germline, CDR1 LNHNV and CDR2 YYDKDF (reference sequence). Sequenced material: peripheral blood. The genes are TRBV15 and TRBJ1-5; D is uncertain. This receptor was identified in a woman aged 50 to 65 with acute or convalescent COVID-19. The CDR3 here is CATSRERVRRSNQPQHF. The CDR3 DNA reads TGTGCCACCAGCAGAGAACGGGTAAGGAGGAGCAATCAGCCCCAGCATTTT. Using reference TRBV15 and TRBJ1-5 for the parts outside the CDR3, the full variable domain is DAMVIQNPRYQVTQFGKPVTLSCSQTLNHNVMYWYQQKSSQAPKLLFHYYDKDFNNEADTPDNFQSRRPNTSFCFLDIRSPGLGDTAMYLCATSRERVRRSNQPQHFGDGTRLSIL.